This passage covers 10 T cell receptor beta chains from one sample sequenced in a study of liver allograft versus peripheral blood T cells. The overall study: Comparative analysis was performed on T cell receptor repertoires from transplanted livers and from recipients' peripheral blood.

Via MiXCR, TCRdb re-called the reads, giving one row per CDR3 protein. This table has thousands of distinct CDR3 sequences, around 20% appearing once. These receptors originate from a human patient who had a liver transplant. The graft donor may have given rise to some T cells.

This chain joins TRBV15 and TRBJ1-4; D possibly corresponds to TRBD1 (5 bases). V lost 3 bases and J 8 bases, leaving 13 bases between the germline ends. Per germline, CDR1 LNHNV and CDR2 YYDKDF (reference sequence). There are 14 residues in the CDR3. Here the CDR3 reads CATSRGQAREKLFF. The CDR3 DNA follows: TGTGCCACCAGCAGGGGGCAGGCCCGAGAAAAACTGTTTTTT. The full variable domain, with the rest looked up from reference TRBV15 and TRBJ1-4, is DAMVIQNPRYQVTQFGKPVTLSCSQTLNHNVMYWYQQKSSQAPKLLFHYYDKDFNNEADTPDNFQSRRPNTSFCFLDIRSPGLGDTAMYLCATSRGQAREKLFFGSGTQLSVL.

This clonotype was seen a handful of times. The chain joins TRBV20-1 to TRBJ2-2; the D gene is possibly TRBD1 (7 bases). Germline V gene sequence: CDR1 DFQATT, CDR2 SNEGSKA (reference sequence). V was cut by 6 bases and J by 5 bases, with 16 bases left in between. CDR3 length: 14 amino acids. As DNA, the CDR3 is TGCAGTGCACTGTTCAGGGGGAGGACCGGGGAGCTGTTTTTT. This encodes CSALFRGRTGELFF.

In its sample, this clonotype is medium-sized. The rearrangement links TRBV24-1 to TRBJ2-3; 9 nucleotides align to TRBD1. Germline loops: CDR1 KGHDR, CDR2 SFDVKD. CDR3 length: 16 residues. Trimming took 4 bases from V and 2 from J; bases not matched to a gene: 6. CDR3: CATSDYGQGNTDTQYF. The CDR3 DNA sequence: TGTGCCACCAGTGACTATGGACAGGGGAACACAGATACGCAGTATTTT.

This clonotype rates as medium-sized. The chain has TRBV6-1 and TRBJ1-5; no firm D call. The CDR3 loop spans 13 amino acids. V lost 2 bases, J lost 7 bases, and 9 bases lay in between. Germline V gene sequence: CDR1 MNHNS, CDR2 SASEGT. DNA for the CDR3: TGTGCCAGCAGTGAACCAGGATGGCAGCCCCAGCATTTT. Its protein is CASSEPGWQPQHF.

Relative to its sample, this clonotype is medium-sized. V usage is TRBV28 and J usage is TRBJ1-2; TRBD1 aligns across 7 bases. The CDR3 is 14 residues long. The V and J ends lost 5 bases and 12 bases, in that order; junction bases with no gene match: 15. CDR1 MDHEN and CDR2 SYDVKM come from the germline V gene. The CDR3 reads CASSDHRGSGLDTF. In DNA form, the CDR3 reads TGTGCCAGCAGTGATCACAGGGGTTCTGGTCTAGACACCTTC.

J is TRBJ1-5 and V is TRBV20-1, with D possibly being TRBD1 (6 bases). CDR3 length equals 14 residues. CDR1 DFQATT and CDR2 SNEGSKA come from the germline V gene (reference sequence). Trimming pared 5 bases from V and 7 bases from J, leaving 18 bases between. In DNA, the CDR3 is TGCAGTGCTCCCAACGCCTCAGGGGCACAGCCCCAGCATTTT. Its protein product is CSAPNASGAQPQHF.

This clonotype is labeled medium-sized. This chain joins TRBV24-1 and TRBJ2-5; no definite D call. This CDR3 contains 15 residues. Per germline, CDR1 KGHDR and CDR2 SFDVKD. Trimming left V 3 bases short and J 0 bases short, with 10 bases between. Written as DNA, the CDR3 is TGTGCCACCAGTGATGGGGTGATCTACCAAGAGACCCAGTACTTC. Translated, it gives CATSDGVIYQETQYF.

The rearrangement links TRBV27 to TRBJ1-4; TRBD1 agrees at 10 bases. J gave up 7 bases and V 3 bases, and 2 bases lay outside the gene matches. Looked up from germline, CDR1 is MNHEY and CDR2 is SMNVEV (reference sequence). CDR3 size: 14 residues. This chain's CDR3 is CASSLTGGFEKLFF. In nucleotides, the CDR3 is TGTGCCAGCAGTTTGACAGGGGGCTTTGAAAAACTGTTTTTT.

CDR3 nucleotide sequence: TGTGCCAGCAGTTGGATGCTTGGAAACACCATATATTTT. Its protein product is CASSWMLGNTIYF. The rearrangement links TRBV7-9 to TRBJ1-3; D remains unclear. Trimming left V 6 bases short and J 3 bases short, with 9 bases between. This CDR3 spans 13 amino acids. CDR1 is SEHNR, CDR2 FQNEAQ, per germline (reference sequence). The whole variable domain, remainder taken from reference TRBV7-9 and TRBJ1-3, is DTGVSQNPRHKITKRGQNVTFRCDPISEHNRLYWYRQTLGQGPEFLTYFQNEAQLEKSRLLSDRFSAERPKGSFSTLEIQRTEQGDSAMYLCASSWMLGNTIYFGEGSWLTVV.

By share, this clonotype ranks as medium-sized. The chain couples TRBV29-1 to TRBJ1-2, with D maybe TRBD1 (5 bases). Germline V gene data show CDR1 as SQVTM and CDR2 as ANQGSEA. The CDR3 sequence is 13 residues long. Deletions cut 4 bases from V and 3 bases from J, with 12 bases between. This CDR3 reads CSVGTGQDYGYTF. In nucleotides, the CDR3 is TGCAGCGTTGGAACGGGGCAGGACTATGGCTACACCTTC.